A selection of T cell receptor beta chains follows, all from one sample in a study of T cell responses to AZD1222 COVID-19 vaccine. This table comes from immunoSEQ multiplex PCR, and its TCRdb copy is limited to in-frame clones, with some not included. The table lists about 66,000 clones, 87% of them singletons. This specimen consisted of peripheral blood, obtained on day 0 of AZD1222 vaccination. These receptors all come from an adult in good health. Both conserved end residues are part of each CDR3. Each record gives: D gene, V gene, clone size, J gene, CDR3 protein, CDR3 DNA. A D gene is named only where the DNA matches it firmly. Clone sizes are given selectively: once, few, many, or a class where the clone is expanded.

-	TRBV7-2	-	TRBJ2-2	CASSLRRGAKEYTGELFF	TGTGCCAGCAGCTTACGTAGAGGGGCGAAGGAATACACCGGGGAGCTGTTTTTT
TRBD1	TRBV6-4	-	TRBJ1-6	CASSPGQGNSPLHF	TGTGCCAGCAGTCCGGGACAGGGGAATTCACCCCTCCACTTT
TRBD1	TRBV4-3	-	TRBJ1-1	CASSQEGQGLAEAFF	TGCGCCAGCAGCCAAGAAGGACAGGGACTAGCTGAAGCTTTCTTT
-	TRBV13	-	TRBJ2-1	CASSSQRYSSYNEQFF	TGTGCCAGCAGCTCCCAGCGGTACAGCTCCTACAATGAGCAGTTCTTC
TRBD2	TRBV9	-	TRBJ2-7	CASSVSLAGYEQYF	TGTGCCAGCAGCGTATCCCTAGCGGGGTACGAGCAGTACTTC
-	TRBV9	-	TRBJ2-7	CASSVETGSYEQYF	TGTGCCAGCAGCGTAGAAACGGGGTCGTACGAGCAGTACTTC
-	TRBV9	-	TRBJ2-3	CASKPGAGPSTDTQYF	TGTGCCAGCAAGCCTGGGGCAGGACCCAGCACAGATACGCAGTATTTT
TRBD2	TRBV7-6	few	TRBJ2-3	CASSLYRGNRGVDTQYF	TGTGCCAGCAGTCTGTACCGGGGGAACCGGGGGGTCGATACGCAGTATTTT
-	TRBV5-6	-	TRBJ1-4	CASSSRITGRGGNEKLFF	TGTGCCAGCAGCTCCCGAATTACAGGGAGGGGTGGTAATGAAAAACTGTTTTTT
TRBD1	TRBV5-1	once	TRBJ2-6	CASSSTGGGANVLTF	TGCGCCAGCAGCTCTACAGGGGGTGGGGCCAACGTCCTGACTTTC
TRBD1	TRBV9	-	TRBJ2-5	CASSVAGTGGYPQYF	TGTGCCAGCAGCGTAGCTGGTACAGGGGGCTACCCCCAGTACTTC
TRBD2	TRBV27	medium-sized	TRBJ2-7	CASNSGGGAYEQYF	TGTGCCAGCAACTCCGGGGGAGGGGCCTACGAGCAGTACTTC
TRBD2	TRBV4-1	-	TRBJ2-2	CASSQAPMISGGARTGELFF	TGCGCCAGCAGCCAAGCCCCAATGATTAGCGGGGGGGCCAGGACCGGGGAGCTGTTTTTT
-	TRBV3-1/TRBV3-2	-	TRBJ2-1	CASSQERPLHNEQFF	TGTGCCAGCAGCCAAGAGAGGCCTTTACACAATGAGCAGTTCTTC